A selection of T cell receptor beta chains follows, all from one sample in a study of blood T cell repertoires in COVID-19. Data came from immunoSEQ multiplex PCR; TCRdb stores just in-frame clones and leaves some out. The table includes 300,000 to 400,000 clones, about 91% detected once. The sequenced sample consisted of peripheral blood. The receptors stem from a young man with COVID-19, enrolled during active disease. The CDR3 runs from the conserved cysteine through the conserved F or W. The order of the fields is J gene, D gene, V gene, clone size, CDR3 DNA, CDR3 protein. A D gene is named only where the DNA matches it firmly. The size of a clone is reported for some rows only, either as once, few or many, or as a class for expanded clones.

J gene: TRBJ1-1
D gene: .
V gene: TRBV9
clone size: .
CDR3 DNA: TGTGCCAGCAGCGTAGGGGCAGGGTGGGGCACTGAAGCTTTCTTT
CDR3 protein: CASSVGAGWGTEAFF

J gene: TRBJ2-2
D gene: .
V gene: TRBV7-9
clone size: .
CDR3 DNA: TGTGCCAGCAGTACGGACTTTTTCAAGGCCGGGGAGCTGTTTTTT
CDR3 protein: CASSTDFFKAGELFF

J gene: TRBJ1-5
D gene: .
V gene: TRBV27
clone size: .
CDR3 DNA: TGTGCCAGCAGTTTGGAGGGCGGGCATAGCAATCAGCCCCAGCATTTT
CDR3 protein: CASSLEGGHSNQPQHF

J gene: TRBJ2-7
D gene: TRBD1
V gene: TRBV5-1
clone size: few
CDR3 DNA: TGCGCCAGCAGCCCGGACAGGGGCTACGAGCAGTACTTC
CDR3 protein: CASSPDRGYEQYF

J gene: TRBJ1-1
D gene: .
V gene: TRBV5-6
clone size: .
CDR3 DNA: TGTGCCAGCAGCTTTCAGGGGAGGGCTGAAGCTTTCTTT
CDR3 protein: CASSFQGRAEAFF

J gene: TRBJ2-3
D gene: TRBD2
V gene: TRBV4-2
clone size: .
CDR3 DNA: TGTGCCAGCAGCCAACCGATACTAGCGGGGGGGCTTAGCAATACGCAGTATTTT
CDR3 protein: CASSQPILAGGLSNTQYF

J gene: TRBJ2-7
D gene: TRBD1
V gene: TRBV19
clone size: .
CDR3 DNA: TGTGCCAGTAGTATAGGGGTCGTAGGACAGGGTTCCTACGAGCAGTACTTC
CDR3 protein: CASSIGVVGQGSYEQYF

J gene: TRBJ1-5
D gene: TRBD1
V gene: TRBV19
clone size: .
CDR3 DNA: TGTGCCAGTGCTTTACAGGGGAGAGTGGGCAATCAGCCCCAGCATTTT
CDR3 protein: CASALQGRVGNQPQHF

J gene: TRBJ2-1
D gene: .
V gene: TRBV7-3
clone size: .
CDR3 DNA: TGTGCCAGCAGCTTAGGCAGGGAACCCTACAATGAGCAGTTCTTC
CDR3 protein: CASSLGREPYNEQFF

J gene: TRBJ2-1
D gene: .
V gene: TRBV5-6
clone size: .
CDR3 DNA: TGTGCCAGCAGTCTGCTCAGGTACCTCGCCAATGAGCAGTTCTTC
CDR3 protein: CASSLLRYLANEQFF

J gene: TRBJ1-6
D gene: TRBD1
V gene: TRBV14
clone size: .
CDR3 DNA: TGTGCCAGCAGCCGCGACAGGGCCGTTAATAATTCACCCCTCCACTTT
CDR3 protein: CASSRDRAVNNSPLHF

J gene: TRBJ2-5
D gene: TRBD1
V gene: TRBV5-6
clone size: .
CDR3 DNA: TGTGCCAGCAGCCTAACAGGGGGCAGAGAGACCCAGTACTTC
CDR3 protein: CASSLTGGRETQYF

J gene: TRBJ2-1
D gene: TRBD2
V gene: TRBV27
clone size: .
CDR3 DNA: TGTGCCAGCAGAATACTAGCGGGAGGTCGGAATGAGCAGTTCTTC
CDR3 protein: CASRILAGGRNEQFF

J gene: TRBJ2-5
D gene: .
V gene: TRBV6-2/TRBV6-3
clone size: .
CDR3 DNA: TGTGCCAGCAGCGCCAGTTACAGGGGAGGAACGGAGACCCAGTACTTC
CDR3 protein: CASSASYRGGTETQYF

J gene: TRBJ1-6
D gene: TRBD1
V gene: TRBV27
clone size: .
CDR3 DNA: TGTGCCAGCAGTTTAGGGTTAGGACAGGATTATAATTCACCCCTCCACTTT
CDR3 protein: CASSLGLGQDYNSPLHF

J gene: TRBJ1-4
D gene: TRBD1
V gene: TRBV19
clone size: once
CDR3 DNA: TGTGCCAGTAGATTGGACAGGAGGTCGAGGGAAAAACTGTTTTTT
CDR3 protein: CASRLDRRSREKLFF

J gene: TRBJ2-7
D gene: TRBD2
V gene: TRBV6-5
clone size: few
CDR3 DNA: TGTGCCAGCAGTCATAAGCGGGAGACCTACGAGCAGTACTTC
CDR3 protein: CASSHKRETYEQYF

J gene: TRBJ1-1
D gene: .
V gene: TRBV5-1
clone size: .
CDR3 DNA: TGCGCCAGCAGCTTCGAACACCGGAACACTGAAGCTTTCTTT
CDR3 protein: CASSFEHRNTEAFF

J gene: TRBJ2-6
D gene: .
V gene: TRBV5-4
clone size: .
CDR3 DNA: TGTGCCAGCAGCTTGGACAGGAGCTCTGGGGCCAACGTCCTGACTTTC
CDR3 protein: CASSLDRSSGANVLTF

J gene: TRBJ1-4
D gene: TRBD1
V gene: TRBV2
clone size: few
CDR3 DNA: TGTGCCAGCAGTGAACAGGGGGCTGAAAAACTGTTTTTT
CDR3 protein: CASSEQGAEKLFF

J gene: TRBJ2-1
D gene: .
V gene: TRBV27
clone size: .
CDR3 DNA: TGTGCCAGCTCTTATTCCCGGAATGAGCAGTTCTTC
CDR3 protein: CASSYSRNEQFF

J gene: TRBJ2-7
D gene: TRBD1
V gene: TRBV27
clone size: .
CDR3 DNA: TGTGCCAGCAGTTTCCAGAAAAACAGGGGTGACGAGCAGTACTTC
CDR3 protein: CASSFQKNRGDEQYF

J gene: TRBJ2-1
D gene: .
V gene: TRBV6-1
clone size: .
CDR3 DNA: TGTGCCAGCAGTGTCCCGGGGGACGTGAGCTCCTACAATGAGCAGTTCTTC
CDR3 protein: CASSVPGDVSSYNEQFF

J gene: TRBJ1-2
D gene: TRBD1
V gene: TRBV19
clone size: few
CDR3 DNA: TGTGCCAGTAGCCTGGCCGGGACAGCGACTAACTATGGCTACACCTTC
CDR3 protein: CASSLAGTATNYGYTF

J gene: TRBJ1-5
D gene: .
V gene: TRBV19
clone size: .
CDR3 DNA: TGTGCCAGTAGTATCGTGGCGCGGGGCAATCAGCCCCAGCATTTT
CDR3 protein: CASSIVARGNQPQHF

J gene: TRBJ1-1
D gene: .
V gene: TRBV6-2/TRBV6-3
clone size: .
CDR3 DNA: TGTGCCAGCAGTTACCCAGGACAGCAGGGCACTGAAGCTTTCTTT
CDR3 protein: CASSYPGQQGTEAFF

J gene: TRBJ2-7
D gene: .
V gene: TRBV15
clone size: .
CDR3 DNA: TGTGCCACCAGCAGAGCCCCACCCCAAAACATGTACGAGCAGTACTTC
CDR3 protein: CATSRAPPQNMYEQYF

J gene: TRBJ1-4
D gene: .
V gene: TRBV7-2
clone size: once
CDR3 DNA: TGTGCCAGCAGCTTAAATTGGGGACACCCTAATGAAAAACTGTTTTTT
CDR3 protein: CASSLNWGHPNEKLFF

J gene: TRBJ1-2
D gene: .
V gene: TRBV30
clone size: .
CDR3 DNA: TGTGCCTGGAGTGTACGGTCTCCTAACTATGGCTACACCTTC
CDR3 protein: CAWSVRSPNYGYTF

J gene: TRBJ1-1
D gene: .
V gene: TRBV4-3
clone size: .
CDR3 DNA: TGCGCCAGCAGCCAGCTGGTTACAGGGTACACTGAAGCTTTCTTT
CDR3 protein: CASSQLVTGYTEAFF

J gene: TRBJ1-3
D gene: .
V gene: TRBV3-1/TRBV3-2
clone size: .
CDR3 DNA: TGTGCCAGCAGCCCCCTGGGGGGGAATGGAAACACCATATATTTT
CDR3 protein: CASSPLGGNGNTIYF

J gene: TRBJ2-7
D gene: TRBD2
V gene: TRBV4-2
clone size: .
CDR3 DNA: TGTGCCAGCAGCCAAGTGGAGGGAGCTAGCGGGAGGGCCTACGAGCAGTACTTC
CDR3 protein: CASSQVEGASGRAYEQYF

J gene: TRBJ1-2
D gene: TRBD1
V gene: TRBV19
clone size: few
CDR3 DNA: TGTGCCAGTAGTATTTCCGGGACAGGGTTTTTTTTAAACTATGGCTACACCTTC
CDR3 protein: CASSISGTGFFLNYGYTF

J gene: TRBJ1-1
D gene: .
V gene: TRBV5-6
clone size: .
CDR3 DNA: TGTGCCAGCACCTGGGGGCCGGGGAACACTGAAGCTTTCTTT
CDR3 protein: CASTWGPGNTEAFF

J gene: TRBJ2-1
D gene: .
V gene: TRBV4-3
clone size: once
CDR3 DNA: TGCGCCAGCAGCCTAGGAGGGCCGCGAGACTACAATGAGCAGTTCTTC
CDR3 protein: CASSLGGPRDYNEQFF

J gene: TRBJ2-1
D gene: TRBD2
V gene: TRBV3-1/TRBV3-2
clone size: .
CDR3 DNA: TGTGCCAGCAGCCCACAATATCGGTCGGGACTAGGGGTTATGCAGTTCTTC
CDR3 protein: CASSPQYRSGLGVMQFF

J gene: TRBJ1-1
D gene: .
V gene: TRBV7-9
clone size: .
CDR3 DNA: TGTGCCAGCAGCTTAGACTTTAAGGAAGCTTTCTTT
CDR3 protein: CASSLDFKEAFF

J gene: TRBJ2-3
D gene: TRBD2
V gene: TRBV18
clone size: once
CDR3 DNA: TGTGCCAGCTCGCCATCCGGACTAGCGGGAGGTATGGATACGCAGTATTTT
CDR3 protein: CASSPSGLAGGMDTQYF

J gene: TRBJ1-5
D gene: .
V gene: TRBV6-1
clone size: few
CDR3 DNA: TGTGCCAGCAGTGAAAGGCAGGGAGGTCAGCCCCAGCATTTT
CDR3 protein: CASSERQGGQPQHF

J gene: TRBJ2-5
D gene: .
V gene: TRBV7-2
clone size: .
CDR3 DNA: TGTGCCAGCAGCTTAAACGGCGGGGCAATACAAGAGACCCAGTACTTC
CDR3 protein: CASSLNGGAIQETQYF

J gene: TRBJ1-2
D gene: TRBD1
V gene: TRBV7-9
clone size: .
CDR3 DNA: TGTGCCAGCAGCTTAGAGCGCAGGACAGGGGGCGGCTATGGCTACACCTTC
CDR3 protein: CASSLERRTGGGYGYTF

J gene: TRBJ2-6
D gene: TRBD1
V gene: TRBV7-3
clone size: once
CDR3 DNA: TGTGCCAGCAGCCCCCGGGACAGAGTTATCTCTGGGGCCAACGTCCTGACTTTC
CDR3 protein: CASSPRDRVISGANVLTF

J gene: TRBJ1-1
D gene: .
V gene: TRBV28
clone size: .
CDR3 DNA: TGTGCCAGCGGAAGGAGGGAGACTCGGACTGAAGCTTTCTTT
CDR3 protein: CASGRRETRTEAFF

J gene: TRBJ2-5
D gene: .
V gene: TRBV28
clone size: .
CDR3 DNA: TGTGCCAGCAGTCCCCAACGCGGCAGCCTACAAGAGACCCAGTACTTC
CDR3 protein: CASSPQRGSLQETQYF

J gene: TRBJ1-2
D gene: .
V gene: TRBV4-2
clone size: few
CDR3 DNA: TGTGCCAGCAGCCAAGATGGGAGGGCGGCCAACTATGGCTACACCTTC
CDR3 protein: CASSQDGRAANYGYTF

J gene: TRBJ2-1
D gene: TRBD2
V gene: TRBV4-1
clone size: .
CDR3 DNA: TGCGCCAGCAGCCAAGTGGGGAGGACTAGCGGGGCATACAATGAGCAGTTCTTC
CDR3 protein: CASSQVGRTSGAYNEQFF

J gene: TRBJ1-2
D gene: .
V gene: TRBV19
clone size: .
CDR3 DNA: TGTGCCAGTAGTCCCCGGGACAATCACTATGGCTACACCTTC
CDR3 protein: CASSPRDNHYGYTF

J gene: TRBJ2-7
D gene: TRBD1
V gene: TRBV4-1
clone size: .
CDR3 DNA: TGCGCCAGCAGTGCCGGGACAGGTTGGGACGAGCAGTACTTC
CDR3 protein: CASSAGTGWDEQYF

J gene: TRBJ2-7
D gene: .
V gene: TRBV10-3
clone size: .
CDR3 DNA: TGTGCCATCAGTGCGTCGACAGACTCCTACGAGCAGTACTTC
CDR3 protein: CAISASTDSYEQYF